Included here is one T cell receptor beta chain sequence, with context. Its target is unknown. Profiled with immunoSEQ multiplex PCR; TCRdb holds only in-frame clones, not every one. The data hold about 33,000 clones, with roughly 88% observed a single time. Per germline, CDR1 SGHTA and CDR2 FQGNSA. The CDR3 is 16 residues long. Trimming took 0 bases from V and 7 from J, leaving 15 bases between them. The sample is drawn from a study of T cells in narcolepsy. Study in general: Healthy controls were enrolled alongside patients with narcolepsy type 1 or type 2. Broader study findings: Autoreactive clone sequences were missing from some blood memory CD4+ repertoires. HCRT-specific and TRIB2-specific autoreactive clonotypes appeared among same-patient CSF and blood CD4+ clonotypes.

The chain carries TRBV7-2 and TRBJ2-2; D is perhaps TRBD1 or TRBD2 (5 bases each). The TCR originated in a human donor with narcolepsy. Input material: CD45RA- memory CD4+ T cells from PBMCs. CDR3 in amino acids: CASSLASGALGGELFF. The CDR3, as DNA: TGTGCCAGCAGCTTAGCTTCCGGGGCCCTCGGCGGGGAGCTGTTTTTT.